This passage covers 23 T cell receptor beta chains from one sample sequenced in a study of T cells after yellow fever vaccination (dated by TCRdb to 2018 to 2020). This sample's treatment or condition label indicates: live attenuated yellow fever vaccine strain. Library preparation employed 5' RACE. Sequencing used an Illumina HiSeq 2500. TCRdb reprocessing: public reads trimmed at Q25 with fastp, clones called with MiXCR, in-frame beta chains kept. Each record represents a unique CDR3 protein, reported with the most common genes and DNA among its rows. Present in this sample are about 630,000 distinct CDR3 sequences, roughly an eighth of which were seen just once. The ten largest clonotypes hold under 15% of the sample. The material was PBMCs, obtained on the day of the yellow fever booster vaccination. The source of these receptors is a man aged 25 to 40 who received the YFV17D yellow fever vaccine.

This clonotype was observed at least ten times. V usage is TRBV5-1 and J usage is TRBJ2-5, with 8 nucleotides matching TRBD1. Unmatched junction bases numbered 1, after V lost 3 bases and J lost 3 bases. This CDR3 region has 13 residues. Germline V CDR1 and CDR2: SGHRS, YFSETQ. The CDR3 DNA is TGCGCCAGCAGCTCGGACAGGGAAGAGACCCAGTACTTC. Protein product: CASSSDREETQYF.

This clonotype occurred a few times. The chain links TRBV12-3 or TRBV12-4 to TRBJ2-1; TRBD2 is a possible D gene (6 bases). Trimming left V 3 bases short and J 11 bases short, with 14 bases between. The CDR3 is 13 residues long. The CDR3 nucleotides read TGTGCCAGCAGTTTGTCCCAGAGGACTAAGCAGTTCTTC. Its protein product is CASSLSQRTKQFF.

In this sample, this clonotype turned up a few times. The CDR3 DNA is TGCGCCAGCAGCTCCTTCGCGGGAGCCCCAGATACGCAGTATTTT. Protein sequence: CASSSFAGAPDTQYF. V and J are TRBV5-1 and TRBJ2-3, with 7 bases matching TRBD2. The CDR3 sequence is 15 residues long. Looked up from germline, CDR1 is SGHRS and CDR2 is YFSETQ. The trim removed 3 bases at V and 4 bases at J, leaving 8 bases unmatched.

The rearrangement links TRBV12-3 or TRBV12-4 to TRBJ1-5; D perhaps matches TRBD1 (5 bases). V was clipped by 7 bases and J by 3 bases, with 13 bases between them. The CDR3 loop spans 14 amino acids. In DNA, the CDR3 is TGTGCCAGCACCCGGGACGGGTTCAATCAGCCCCAGCATTTT. Translation: CASTRDGFNQPQHF.

This clonotype has ten or more counts. This chain connects TRBV6-5 to TRBJ2-7; 10 bases are a match to TRBD1. This CDR3 spans 15 amino acids. The junction had 5 bases not matched to a gene; V was cut back by 2 bases and J by 4 bases. Germline assignment: CDR1 MNHEY and CDR2 SVGAGI. The CDR3 reads CASSYRDRGYYEQYF. The CDR3 nucleotides are TGTGCCAGCAGTTACCGGGACAGGGGCTATTACGAGCAGTACTTC.

The chain is built from TRBV4-1 and TRBJ2-4, with 9 nucleotides matching TRBD1. V lost 0 bases, J lost 1 base, and 16 bases stayed unmatched. Per germline, CDR1 MGHRA and CDR2 YSYEKL. The CDR3 consists of 21 residues. This chain's CDR3 is CASSQDYRRTGALPAKNIQYF. The CDR3 region has the DNA TGCGCCAGCAGCCAAGATTATCGTAGGACAGGGGCTTTGCCCGCCAAAAACATTCAGTACTTC.

This clonotype showed up just a few times. The chain is built from TRBV28 and TRBJ2-1; D is perhaps TRBD2 (5 bases). Trimming took off 10 bases at V and 5 bases at J, with 9 bases between the two ends. CDR3 size: 11 residues. Germline V gene sequence: CDR1 MDHEN, CDR2 SYDVKM. CDR3 amino acids: CATPRDNEQFF. The CDR3, as DNA: TGTGCCACCCCGAGGGACAATGAGCAGTTCTTC.

This clonotype was observed many times. The genes are TRBV4-3 and TRBJ2-1; the D is unclear. The CDR3 runs to 16 residues. Germline CDR1 reads LGHNA; CDR2 reads YSLEER. V lost 2 bases to trimming and J lost 0 bases, with 11 bases between them. This chain's CDR3 is CASSQTARSSYNEQFF. CDR3 coding DNA: TGCGCCAGCAGCCAAACCGCGCGAAGCTCCTACAATGAGCAGTTCTTC.

This clonotype was seen a handful of times. This chain connects TRBV6-1 to TRBJ2-1; D is ambiguous. This CDR3 comprises 13 residues. Germline V gene data show CDR1 as MNHNS and CDR2 as SASEGT. V was clipped by 5 bases and J by 4 bases, with 9 bases between them. Written as DNA, the CDR3 is TGTGCCAGCAGTACCCCTAAATACAATGAGCAGTTCTTC. Translation gives CASSTPKYNEQFF.

This clonotype was seen a handful of times. This chain uses TRBV29-1 with TRBJ1-4; 7 bases are shared with TRBD1. This CDR3 is built from 14 residues. The J segment lost 8 bases and the V segment lost 6 bases, leaving 12 bases of the junction unmatched. The germline gives CDR1 SQVTM, CDR2 ANQGSEA. The CDR3 DNA is TGCAGCGTGCTAGGGGGACAGCGATTCGAAAAACTGTTTTTT. Amino acids: CSVLGGQRFEKLFF.

This clonotype appeared many times. This rearrangement joins TRBV5-5 to TRBJ2-4; the match to TRBD1 covers 7 bases. The germline V gene encodes CDR1 SGHKS and CDR2 YYEKEE (reference sequence). The CDR3 is made up of 17 amino acids. With V trimmed by 1 base and J by 0 bases, 7 bases remained unmatched. CDR3 loop: CASSLIGGGLAKNIQYF. The CDR3 DNA is TGTGCCAGCAGCTTGATAGGGGGCGGTTTAGCCAAAAACATTCAGTACTTC.

This clonotype was observed a handful of times. The V gene is TRBV7-2, the J gene TRBJ2-3; TRBD2 aligns across 13 bases. CDR3 size: 16 residues. Germline-derived CDR1 and CDR2 are SGHTA and FQGNSA. Germline trimming cut 1 base from V and 4 bases from J; bases unmatched to any gene: 2. CDR3 loop: CASSLVGLAGPDTQYF. CDR3 coding DNA: TGTGCCAGCAGCTTAGTGGGACTAGCGGGACCAGATACGCAGTATTTT.

V gene TRBV3-1 combines with J gene TRBJ1-4; a possible D gene is TRBD1 (6 bases). CDR1 and CDR2 from the germline V gene are LGHDT and YNNKEL (reference sequence). This CDR3 is built from 12 residues. V was trimmed by 7 bases and J by 8 bases, leaving 11 bases between them. The CDR3 here is CASMGAGEKLFF. CDR3 bases: TGTGCCAGCATGGGGGCTGGAGAAAAACTGTTTTTT.

The chain links TRBV7-9 to TRBJ2-3; D gene uncertain. There are 13 residues in the CDR3. Trimming removed 5 bases from V and 0 bases from J, with 6 bases in between. Germline values: CDR1 SEHNR, CDR2 FQNEAQ (reference sequence). The CDR3 DNA reads TGTGCCAGCAGCCACAGTAGCACAGATACGCAGTATTTT. This codes for CASSHSSTDTQYF.

This clonotype was counted only a few times. The CDR3 loop reads CASSLTQARNSPLHF. Here the CDR3 DNA reads TGCGCCAGCAGCTTAACGCAGGCCAGGAATTCACCCCTCCACTTT. The V gene is TRBV5-1, the J gene TRBJ1-6; the D is unclear. V dropped 2 bases and J dropped 7 bases, with 13 bases sitting between them. The CDR3 is 15 amino acids. Germline CDR1 SGHRS, CDR2 YFSETQ.

The chain uses TRBV5-1 and TRBJ2-1; TRBD1 or TRBD2 may be the D gene (5 bases each). The CDR3 is 13 residues long. The ends were cut back, 7 bases at V and 4 bases at J, with 12 bases in the middle. The germline gives CDR1 SGHRS, CDR2 YFSETQ. CDR3 region: CASGEGSYNEQFF. The CDR3 DNA sequence: TGCGCCAGCGGTGAGGGGAGTTACAATGAGCAGTTCTTC.

This clonotype was observed many times. The chain is built from TRBV9 and TRBJ1-2; unclear D gene. Germline lookup yields CDR1 SGDLS and CDR2 YYNGEE. This CDR3 region has 11 residues. With 3 bases removed from V and 5 bases from J, the gap between germline ends came to 5 bases. The CDR3 loop is CASSDRYGYTF. CDR3 nucleotide sequence: TGTGCCAGCAGCGACCGATATGGCTACACCTTC.

This clonotype showed up just a few times. V and J are TRBV30 and TRBJ2-2, with TRBD2 matching over 12 bases. V gave up 1 base and J gave up 5 bases; unmatched junction bases: 14. This CDR3 spans 19 amino acids. The V gene's germline CDR1 is GTSNPN and CDR2 SVGIG (reference sequence). CDR3 DNA sequence: TGTGCCTGGAGTGAACGATCGAGACTAGCGGGAGTACAAACCGGGGAGCTGTTTTTT. This sequence encodes CAWSERSRLAGVQTGELFF.

CDR3 nucleotides: TGTGCCAGCAGCACGAGCGGGCGGGATTCACCCCTCCACTTT. This codes for CASSTSGRDSPLHF. The chain is built from TRBV6-5 and TRBJ1-6; D unclear. Germline CDR1 and CDR2: MNHEY and SVGAGI. Trimming stripped 6 bases from V and 8 bases from J, with 14 bases between. The CDR3 length is 14 residues.

The J gene is TRBJ2-7, the V gene TRBV9, with a weak D call TRBD1 (5 bases). The ends were cut back, 3 bases at V and 2 bases at J, with 12 bases in the middle. The CDR3 covers 14 residues. Per germline, CDR1 SGDLS and CDR2 YYNGEE. CDR3 region: CASSAQGTAYEQYF. DNA for the CDR3: TGTGCCAGCAGCGCTCAGGGTACAGCCTACGAGCAGTACTTC.

This clonotype appeared a few times. The chain uses TRBV21-1 and TRBJ2-1; the table's D call TRBD2 went unverified against the DNA. TRBV21-1 is annotated as a pseudogene. CDR3 size: 13 residues. The CDR3 loop is CAKREGGDNEQFF. The CDR3 region has the DNA TGTGCCAAGAGGGAGGGGGGGGACAATGAGCAGTTCTTC.

The table lists this clonotype with a few counts. The chain carries TRBV7-2 and TRBJ2-4; D could derive from TRBD1 or TRBD2 (7 bases each). Germline lookup yields CDR1 SGHTA and CDR2 FQGNSA. The CDR3 loop spans 17 amino acids. V was cut by 5 bases and J by 0 bases, with 17 bases left in between. CDR3 DNA: TGTGCCAGCAGCGAACAACAGGGGAGGGGAGCCAAAAACATTCAGTACTTC. The encoded protein is CASSEQQGRGAKNIQYF.

The chain has TRBV10-3 and TRBJ2-1; no clear D gene. This CDR3 has 14 residues. Between the trimmed V and J ends, which lost 10 bases and 2 bases, there was a span of 15 bases. Germline-derived CDR1 and CDR2 are ENHRY and SYGVKD. The CDR3 DNA follows: TGTGCCAGCGGACCCCGTGAGACCTACAATGAGCAGTTCTTC. Translation: CASGPRETYNEQFF.